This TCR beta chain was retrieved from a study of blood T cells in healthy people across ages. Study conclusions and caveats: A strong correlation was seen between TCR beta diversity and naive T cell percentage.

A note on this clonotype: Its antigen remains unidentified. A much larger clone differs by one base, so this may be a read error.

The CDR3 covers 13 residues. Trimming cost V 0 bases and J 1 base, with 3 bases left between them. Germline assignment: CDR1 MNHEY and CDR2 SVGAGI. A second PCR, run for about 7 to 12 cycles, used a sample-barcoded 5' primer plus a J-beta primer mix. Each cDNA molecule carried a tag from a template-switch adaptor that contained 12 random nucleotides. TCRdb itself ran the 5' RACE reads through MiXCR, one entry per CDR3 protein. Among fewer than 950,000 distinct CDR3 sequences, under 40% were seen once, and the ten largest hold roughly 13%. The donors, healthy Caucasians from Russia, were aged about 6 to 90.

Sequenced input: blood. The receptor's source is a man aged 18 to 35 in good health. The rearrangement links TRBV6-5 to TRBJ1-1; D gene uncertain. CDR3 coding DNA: TGTGCCAGCAGTTACTCGGAGAACACTGAAGCTTTCTTT. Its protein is CASSYSENTEAFF.